These T cell receptor beta chains were read from a single sample in a study of cytomegalovirus exposure and HLA in healthy donors. Produced via immunoSEQ multiplex PCR; TCRdb's table is partial and in-frame only. Among some 180,000 clones listed, over 65% were seen once. What was sequenced was PBMCs. The receptors originated from a man aged 35 to 55 in good health and CMV-seropositive. Each CDR3 is given with its conserved first and last residue. A D gene is named only where the DNA matches it firmly. Size is omitted from some rows. Given values are once, few, many or a class for expanded clones.

abundance	v_gene	d_gene	j_gene	CDR3aa	CDR3nt
.	TRBV9	TRBD2	TRBJ2-2	CASRSSGGETGELFF	TGTGCCAGCAGATCTAGCGGGGGCGAAACCGGGGAGCTGTTTTTT
.	TRBV28	.	TRBJ2-7	CASSTAVTYEQYF	TGTGCCAGCAGCACAGCCGTCACCTACGAGCAGTACTTC
.	TRBV19	.	TRBJ2-7	CASSPGGAYEQYF	TGTGCCAGTAGCCCCGGGGGTGCCTACGAGCAGTACTTC
.	TRBV25-1	TRBD2	TRBJ2-3	CASSEPGLAATDTQYF	TGTGCCAGCAGTGAACCGGGACTAGCGGCCACAGATACGCAGTATTTT
.	TRBV11-1	TRBD1	TRBJ1-1	CASSPGQGGTEAFF	TGTGCCAGCAGCCCGGGACAGGGAGGCACTGAAGCTTTCTTT
few	TRBV10-3	TRBD1	TRBJ1-3	CAIKRDRDSGNTIYF	TGTGCCATCAAGCGGGACAGGGATTCCGGAAACACCATATATTTT
.	TRBV5-1	.	TRBJ1-2	CASSLGQSPGYGYTF	TGCGCCAGCAGCTTGGGACAGTCACCTGGCTATGGCTACACCTTC
.	TRBV2	TRBD1	TRBJ1-4	CASSRDRVDEKLFF	TGTGCCAGCAGTCGGGACAGGGTTGATGAAAAACTGTTTTTT
.	TRBV10-2	.	TRBJ1-6	CASSVNAGDNSPLHF	TGCGCCAGCAGTGTAAACGCAGGGGATAATTCACCCCTCCACTTT
.	TRBV6-5	.	TRBJ1-5	CASSQDSYSNQPQHF	TGTGCCAGCAGTCAGGACAGCTATAGCAATCAGCCCCAGCATTTT
.	TRBV2	TRBD1	TRBJ1-5	CASSESGQGGQPQHF	TGTGCCAGCAGTGAGTCGGGACAGGGCGGCCAGCCCCAGCATTTT
.	TRBV4-1	TRBD2	TRBJ2-5	CASSQVGGKRTQYF	TGCGCCAGCAGCCAAGTGGGAGGGAAGAGAACCCAGTACTTC
.	TRBV2	.	TRBJ2-2	CASSSFRQELGELFF	TGTGCCAGCAGTTCCTTCCGACAGGAATTGGGGGAGCTGTTTTTT
.	TRBV5-1	.	TRBJ2-5	CASSFGEQSSGTQYF	TGCGCCAGCAGCTTCGGGGAACAATCATCGGGGACCCAGTACTTC
.	TRBV5-1	TRBD1	TRBJ1-1	CASSPGGTGQTEAFF	TGCGCCAGCAGCCCCGGGGGGACAGGGCAAACTGAAGCTTTCTTT
.	TRBV7-8	TRBD2	TRBJ2-3	CASSPGLGSTDTQYF	TGTGCCAGCAGCCCCGGACTAGGAAGCACAGATACGCAGTATTTT
.	TRBV7-9	.	TRBJ2-7	CASSEQGREQYF	TGTGCCAGCAGCGAGCAGGGTCGCGAGCAGTACTTC
.	TRBV4-2	.	TRBJ2-5	CASSLYLAPQETQYF	TGTGCCAGCAGCTTATATCTAGCACCCCAAGAGACCCAGTACTTC
.	TRBV29-1	.	TRBJ2-7	CSVRERGVTPSYEQYF	TGCAGCGTTCGGGAACGTGGGGTCACCCCCTCCTACGAGCAGTACTTC
few	TRBV10-3	TRBD1	TRBJ2-2	CAIRSGTGTTGELFF	TGTGCCATCAGGTCCGGGACAGGGACCACCGGGGAGCTGTTTTTT
few	TRBV5-3	.	TRBJ2-7	CARSLGQVRSYEQYF	TGTGCCAGAAGCTTGGGACAGGTGAGGTCCTACGAGCAGTACTTC
.	TRBV7-7	.	TRBJ2-1	CASSLAANNEQFF	TGTGCCAGCAGCTTAGCAGCCAACAATGAGCAGTTCTTC
.	TRBV5-1	.	TRBJ1-1	CASSPPRVGTEAFF	TGCGCCAGCAGCCCCCCGAGGGTTGGGACTGAAGCTTTCTTT
.	TRBV2	.	TRBJ2-3	CASSGTPKATQYF	TGTGCCAGCAGTGGGACACCCAAAGCTACGCAGTATTTT
.	TRBV19	TRBD1	TRBJ2-2	CASSILGTAPAGELFF	TGTGCCAGTAGTATCCTCGGGACAGCCCCTGCCGGGGAGCTGTTTTTT
.	TRBV9	.	TRBJ2-7	CASSPPRTNEQYF	TGTGCCAGCAGCCCTCCTAGAACGAACGAGCAGTACTTC
once	TRBV14	.	TRBJ1-4	CASTRGQQPNEKLFF	TGTGCCAGTACACGTGGACAGCAGCCCAATGAAAAACTGTTTTTT
.	TRBV2	.	TRBJ2-7	CASRREVSQYEQYF	TGTGCCAGCAGAAGGGAGGTCTCTCAGTACGAGCAGTACTTC
once	TRBV27	TRBD2	TRBJ2-5	CASSALAGPLQETQYF	TGTGCCAGCAGTGCCCTAGCGGGACCCCTGCAAGAGACCCAGTACTTC
.	TRBV2	TRBD2	TRBJ2-1	CASSGTSGRDSEQFF	TGTGCCAGCAGTGGGACTAGCGGGAGGGACAGTGAGCAGTTCTTC
.	TRBV5-4	TRBD2	TRBJ2-7	CASSTISGAIGEQYF	TGTGCCAGCAGCACTATAAGCGGGGCGATCGGCGAGCAGTACTTC
.	TRBV6-5	TRBD1	TRBJ1-1	CASSHSSRGDTEAFF	TGTGCCAGCAGCCACTCCTCCAGGGGGGACACTGAAGCTTTCTTT
.	TRBV4-3	TRBD1	TRBJ1-2	CASSLYRGGSYGYTF	TGCGCCAGCAGCCTCTACAGGGGTGGAAGCTATGGCTACACCTTC
.	TRBV2	.	TRBJ1-2	CASSEAPTGGYTF	TGTGCCAGCAGTGAAGCGCCGACAGGAGGCTACACCTTC
.	TRBV18	.	TRBJ2-3	CASSTQGIGDTQYF	TGTGCCAGCTCTACACAGGGTATAGGAGATACGCAGTATTTT
.	TRBV7-6	TRBD1	TRBJ2-3	CASSVQGASVTDTQYF	TGTGCCAGCAGCGTACAGGGGGCTAGTGTCACAGATACGCAGTATTTT
.	TRBV5-1	.	TRBJ1-2	CASSAGKTNYGYTF	TGCGCCAGCAGCGCCGGGAAAACTAACTATGGCTACACCTTC
.	TRBV7-9	TRBD2	TRBJ2-1	CASSLVQREVEQFF	TGTGCCAGCAGCTTAGTTCAGCGGGAGGTAGAGCAGTTCTTC
.	TRBV7-8	TRBD1	TRBJ2-2	CASRPGTGLGGELFF	TGTGCCAGCAGGCCCGGGACAGGGTTGGGCGGGGAGCTGTTTTTT
.	TRBV19	.	TRBJ1-3	CASSIEGAGSGNTIYF	TGTGCCAGTAGTATAGAGGGGGCAGGATCTGGAAACACCATATATTTT
.	TRBV28	TRBD1	TRBJ2-7	CASSQQGTGGSFYEQYF	TGTGCCAGCAGCCAACAAGGAACAGGGGGGTCCTTCTACGAGCAGTACTTC
.	TRBV5-4	.	TRBJ1-6	CATSTDPRSGNSPLHF	TGTGCCACCTCGACGGACCCCCGCTCGGGGAATTCACCCCTCCACTTT
.	TRBV29-1	TRBD1	TRBJ1-1	CSAHTGTGGVGTEAFF	TGCAGTGCTCATACCGGGACAGGGGGCGTTGGCACTGAAGCTTTCTTT
.	TRBV10-3	.	TRBJ2-5	CAISAGTWETQYF	TGTGCCATCAGCGCGGGGACGTGGGAGACCCAGTACTTC
.	TRBV5-4	TRBD1	TRBJ2-7	CASRERGDRGVEQYF	TGTGCCAGCAGGGAGCGGGGGGACAGGGGGGTCGAGCAGTACTTC
once	TRBV10-3	.	TRBJ1-4	CATQATNEKLFF	TGTGCCACACAAGCAACTAATGAAAAACTGTTTTTT
.	TRBV27	TRBD2	TRBJ2-1	CASSFAGGPSYNEQFF	TGTGCCAGCAGTTTTGCGGGAGGGCCCTCTTACAATGAGCAGTTCTTC
.	TRBV11-1	TRBD1	TRBJ2-5	CASSVTGGQETQYF	TGTGCCAGCAGCGTGACAGGGGGCCAAGAGACCCAGTACTTC
.	TRBV5-1	TRBD2	TRBJ2-1	CASSLRGQRGAWEQFF	TGCGCCAGCAGCTTGAGGGGCCAGCGGGGGGCGTGGGAGCAGTTCTTC
.	TRBV6-5	.	TRBJ1-5	CASRSMYGADQPQHF	TGTGCCAGCAGGAGCATGTATGGGGCGGATCAGCCCCAGCATTTT
.	TRBV6-1	.	TRBJ1-1	CASSVGVLAFF	TGTGCCAGCAGTGTCGGGGTTTTAGCTTTCTTT
.	TRBV5-6	TRBD1	TRBJ1-1	CASSLYRGTVVTEAFF	TGTGCCAGCAGCTTGTACCGAGGGACAGTGGTGACTGAAGCTTTCTTT
.	TRBV10-3	.	TRBJ1-1	CATIPVPGTEAFF	TGTGCCACGATACCGGTCCCGGGCACTGAAGCTTTCTTT
few	TRBV10-2	.	TRBJ1-4	CASSESGQYYEKLFF	TGCGCCAGCAGTGAGTCGGGGCAGTATTATGAAAAACTGTTTTTT
.	TRBV7-3	TRBD2	TRBJ2-3	CASSFLAGAADTQYF	TGTGCCAGCAGCTTCCTAGCGGGAGCGGCAGATACGCAGTATTTT